The 2 T cell receptor beta chains given below trace back to one sample, sequenced in a study of blood T cell repertoires in COVID-19. Only in-frame clones appear in the TCRdb table, and some are missing; sequencing was by immunoSEQ multiplex PCR. The sample holds approximately 210,000 clones, around 88% seen once. Sequencing was carried out using peripheral blood. The source of these receptors is a man aged 18 to 29 with active or convalescent COVID-19.

This chain connects TRBV7-3 to TRBJ2-2, with D possibly TRBD1 on 7 matching bases. Germline V gives CDR1 SGHTA, CDR2 FQGTGA. Trimming took 5 bases from V and 0 from J, leaving 13 bases between them. CDR3 length: 16 residues. The CDR3 protein is CASSPGGTPNTGELFF. CDR3 in DNA: TGTGCCAGCAGCCCAGGGGGGACGCCGAACACCGGGGAGCTGTTTTTT.

The V call is TRBV4-3, the J call TRBJ2-7; D unclear. The length of the CDR3 is 16 residues. V was pared by 0 bases and J by 3 bases, with 15 bases between. CDR1 is LGHNA, CDR2 YSLEER, per germline. The CDR3 bases are TGCGCCAGCAGCCAAGAATTAGAAGTCGGTTACTACGAGCAGTACTTC. It specifies CASSQELEVGYYEQYF.